These T cell receptor beta chains were read from a single sample in a study of T cells in Graves' hyperthyroidism and ophthalmopathy. Using its own MiXCR run on the multiplex PCR reads, TCRdb lists one record per CDR3 protein. There are about 400,000 distinct CDR3 sequences in the sample; 13% to 15% occur only once, and roughly 19% lies in the top ten. Material for sequencing was blood. The receptors shown here come from a woman aged 55-70 years with Graves' ophthalmopathy. Both conserved end residues are part of each CDR3. The D gene is left open where the match is weak. Some rows mark clone size as missing; the rest say once, few, many or name a class of expanded clone.

V gene	clone size	D gene	J gene	CDR3 DNA	CDR3 protein
TRBV20-1	many	-	TRBJ2-5	TGCAGTGCTGAGAAGGGTGGGGAGACCCAGTACTTC	CSAEKGGETQYF
TRBV24-1	-	-	TRBJ2-1	TGTGCCACCAGTGGTCCAAGCACCTCCTACAATGAGCAGTTCTTC	CATSGPSTSYNEQFF
TRBV5-1	-	-	TRBJ2-5	TGCGCCAGCAGCTTGGACGGCGATCGCGGAGAGACCCAGTACTTC	CASSLDGDRGETQYF
TRBV5-1	few	-	TRBJ1-1	TGCGCCAGCAGCTTGGCGGGGGGGGTTACTGAAGCTTTCTTT	CASSLAGGVTEAFF
TRBV7-9	few	TRBD1	TRBJ1-6	TGTGCCAGCAGCTTAGCCCTCTGGCAGGGGGATGACTATAATTCACCCCTCCACTTT	CASSLALWQGDDYNSPLHF
TRBV10-1	many	TRBD2	TRBJ2-5	TGCGCCAGCAGTGAGTCAGCGGGAGGGGGACAAGAGACCCAGTACTTC	CASSESAGGGQETQYF
TRBV11-2	many	-	TRBJ2-2	TGTGCCAGCAGCTTAGACGGCAAAATGAACACCGGGGAGCTGTTTTTT	CASSLDGKMNTGELFF
TRBV28	few	TRBD2	TRBJ2-1	TGTGCCAGCAGTTCTAGCGGGAGGGCCTTCTTGTTCTTC	CASSSSGRAFLFF
TRBV3-1	many	TRBD2	TRBJ2-1	TGTGCCAGCAGCCCGTGGCTAGCGGGGACCGTGGATGAGCAGTTCTTC	CASSPWLAGTVDEQFF
TRBV7-8	-	-	TRBJ2-7	TGTGCCAGCAGCTCGGTTTTCGCTGAGGGTGGGGTCTCCTACGAGCAGTACTTC	CASSSVFAEGGVSYEQYF
TRBV7-2	-	TRBD1	TRBJ2-7	TGTGCCGGCAGCGTAACAGGGGTATACGAGCAGTACTTC	CAGSVTGVYEQYF
TRBV7-9	-	-	TRBJ2-6	TGTGCCAGCAGCTTAGTTGCAGGGACTGGGGCCAACGTCCTGACTTTC	CASSLVAGTGANVLTF
TRBV6-2/TRBV6-3	-	-	TRBJ2-1	TGTGCCAGCAGTTACTCGACCCGGGGGGCTCTTAATGGGCAGTTCTTC	CASSYSTRGALNGQFF
TRBV6-1	few	-	TRBJ2-2	TGTGCCAGCAGGAGTGGGGCAGACTACACCGGGGAGCTGTTTTTT	CASRSGADYTGELFF
TRBV20-1	many	TRBD2	TRBJ2-5	TGCAGTGCTAGGGGGGGACTAGCGCGAGAGACCCAGTACTTC	CSARGGLARETQYF
TRBV24-1	few	-	TRBJ2-7	TGTGCCACCGGCGCGCGGGGTAGTTACGAGCAGTACTTC	CATGARGSYEQYF
TRBV28	-	TRBD2	TRBJ2-7	TGTGCCAGCAGGTCGAGCGGGGCCTACGAGCAGTACTTC	CASRSSGAYEQYF
TRBV12-3/TRBV12-4	few	TRBD2	TRBJ2-1	TGTGCCAGCAGTTTTACCCAGCGGGAGGGAGATGAGCAGTTCTTC	CASSFTQREGDEQFF
TRBV24-1	-	-	TRBJ2-2	TGTGCCACCAGTGATACAAGCGGACCGAACACCGGGGAGCTGTTTTTT	CATSDTSGPNTGELFF
TRBV6-1	-	-	TRBJ1-2	TGTGCCAGCAGAGAGACAGTTTTGGATGGCTACACCTTC	CASRETVLDGYTF
TRBV5-6	many	-	TRBJ2-3	TGTGCCAGCAGCTGGGAGCCCCCCGATACGCAGTATTTT	CASSWEPPDTQYF
TRBV27	many	TRBD2	TRBJ2-3	TGTGCCAGCAGTACCACTAGCGGACCTAGCACAGATACGCAGTATTTT	CASSTTSGPSTDTQYF
TRBV6-1	many	-	TRBJ2-2	TGTGCCAGCAGTAACAGCTACACCGGGGAGCTGTTTTTT	CASSNSYTGELFF
TRBV28	many	TRBD1	TRBJ2-7	TGTGCCAGCAGTTTTTTGGGACAGGAGATCTACGAGCAGTACTTC	CASSFLGQEIYEQYF
TRBV18	many	-	TRBJ2-3	TGTGCCAGCTCACTGGACGGGACGGCCAGCACAGATACGCAGTATTTT	CASSLDGTASTDTQYF
TRBV20-1	many	-	TRBJ1-5	TGCAGTGCTAGGCCCCCAGGGGCTGGAAATCAGCCCCAGCATTTT	CSARPPGAGNQPQHF
TRBV13	many	TRBD2	TRBJ2-3	TGTGCCAGCAGCCCCAGGGCTAGCGGGAACACAGATACGCAGTATTTT	CASSPRASGNTDTQYF
TRBV30	many	TRBD1	TRBJ1-2	TGTGCCTGGAGTGAACCCGGGACAGGGCACTATGGCTACACCTTC	CAWSEPGTGHYGYTF
TRBV30	few	-	TRBJ2-5	TGTGCCTGGAGTGTACCCCCCGTGGAGACCCAGTACTTC	CAWSVPPVETQYF
TRBV6-5	many	-	TRBJ1-4	TGTGCCAGCAGTTACTCGATGGGCGGGGTTGAAAAACTGTTTTTT	CASSYSMGGVEKLFF
TRBV27	-	-	TRBJ2-7	TGTGCCAGCAGTGATGGACAGACCCTTTCCGAGCAGTACTTC	CASSDGQTLSEQYF
TRBV12-3/TRBV12-4	-	-	TRBJ2-7	TGTGCCAGCAGTCCCTTAATCAGACAGGGAGGAATCTACGAGCAGTACTTC	CASSPLIRQGGIYEQYF
TRBV20-1	many	-	TRBJ2-7	TGCAGTGCTAGAGATCGGTCTAGGGGTTGGGCCGAGCAGTACTTC	CSARDRSRGWAEQYF
TRBV2	many	TRBD2	TRBJ2-7	TGTGCCAGCACAGCGGGAGGTTCCGACGAGCAGTACTTC	CASTAGGSDEQYF
TRBV28	many	-	TRBJ1-5	TGTGCCAGCAGTGGCAGGGAAGACCAGCCCCAGCATTTT	CASSGREDQPQHF
TRBV11-2	many	-	TRBJ2-5	TGTGCCAGCAGCCCGTTTGGGAGCGGGGAGACCCAGTACTTC	CASSPFGSGETQYF
TRBV24-1	many	TRBD2	TRBJ2-3	TGTGCCACCAGTGAGGAAGGAGGCGGGAGCCGCACAGATACGCAGTATTTT	CATSEEGGGSRTDTQYF
TRBV5-1	many	TRBD1	TRBJ2-5	TGCGCCAGCAGCTCGGGACAGGGGTTAGAGACCCAGTACTTC	CASSSGQGLETQYF
TRBV24-1	-	-	TRBJ2-5	TGTGCCACAAAAGGGGGGACTGAGACCCAGTACTTC	CATKGGTETQYF
TRBV12-3/TRBV12-4	few	TRBD1	TRBJ2-1	TGTGCCAGCAGCCGAAGCGACAGGGAGAGACGGAGTGAGCAGTTCTTC	CASSRSDRERRSEQFF
TRBV2	many	-	TRBJ2-1	TGTGCCAGCGGGGACACGGCCTGGCAGTTCTTC	CASGDTAWQFF
TRBV29-1	many	TRBD1	TRBJ2-3	TGCAGCGTTTCTGGACAGGGGAGCGGAGATACGCAGTATTTT	CSVSGQGSGDTQYF
TRBV30	-	TRBD2	TRBJ2-1	TGTGCCCGGGGAGGGACCAGCCACAATGAGCAGTTCTTC	CARGGTSHNEQFF
TRBV20-1	many	-	TRBJ1-1	TGCAGTGCCTCCGGGGGGCAGGGTGAAGCTTTCTTT	CSASGGQGEAFF
TRBV3-1	-	-	TRBJ2-7	TGTGCCAGCAGCCAAGACCACAGCTCCTACGAGCAGTACTTC	CASSQDHSSYEQYF